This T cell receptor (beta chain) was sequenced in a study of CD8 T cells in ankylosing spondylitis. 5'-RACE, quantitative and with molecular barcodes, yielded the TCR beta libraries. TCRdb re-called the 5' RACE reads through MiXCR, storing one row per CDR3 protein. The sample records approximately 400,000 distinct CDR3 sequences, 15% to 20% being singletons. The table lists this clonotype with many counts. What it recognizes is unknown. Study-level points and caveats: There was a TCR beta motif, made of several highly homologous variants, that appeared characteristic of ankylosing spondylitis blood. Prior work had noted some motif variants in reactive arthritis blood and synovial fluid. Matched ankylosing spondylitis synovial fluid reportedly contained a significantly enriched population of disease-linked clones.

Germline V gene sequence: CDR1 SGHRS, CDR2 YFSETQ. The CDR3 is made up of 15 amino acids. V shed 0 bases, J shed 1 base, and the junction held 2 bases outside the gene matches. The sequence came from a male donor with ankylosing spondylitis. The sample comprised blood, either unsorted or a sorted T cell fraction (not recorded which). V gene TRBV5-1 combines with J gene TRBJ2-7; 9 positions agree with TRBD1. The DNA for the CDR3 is TGCGCCAGCAGCTTGGAAGGGACAGGGTCCTACGAGCAGTACTTC. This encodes CASSLEGTGSYEQYF.